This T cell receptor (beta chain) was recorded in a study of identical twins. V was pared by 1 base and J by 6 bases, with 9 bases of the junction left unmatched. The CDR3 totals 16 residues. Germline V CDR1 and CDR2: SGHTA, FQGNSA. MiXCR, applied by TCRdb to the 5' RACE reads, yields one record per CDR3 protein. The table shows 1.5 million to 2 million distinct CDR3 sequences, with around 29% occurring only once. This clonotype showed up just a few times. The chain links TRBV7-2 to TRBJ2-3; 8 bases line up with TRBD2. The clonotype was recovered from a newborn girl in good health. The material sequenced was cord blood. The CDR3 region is CASSLGPRTSPDTQYF. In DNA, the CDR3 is TGTGCCAGCAGCTTAGGGCCCCGGACTAGCCCGGATACGCAGTATTTT.